One sample yielded the 11 T cell receptor beta chains listed below, sequenced in a study of cytomegalovirus exposure and HLA in healthy donors. PCR employed 60 Vbeta and 13 Jbeta primers. Assay used: immunoSEQ multiplex PCR; TCRdb lists only in-frame clones, some missing. The sample contains tens of thousands of clones, over 75% of which appear only once. Sequences were obtained from PBMCs. Receptors originate from a male donor in good health and CMV-seronegative.

The rearrangement joins TRBV11-1 to TRBJ2-1; D perhaps matches TRBD1 (5 bases). The CDR3 is 16 residues long. Germline V gene lookup returns CDR1 SGHAT and CDR2 FQDESV (reference sequence). V was pared by 4 bases and J by 2 bases, with 15 bases between. CDR3 region: CASSSQVLTAYNEQFF. The CDR3, as DNA: TGTGCCAGCAGCTCACAGGTTCTTACGGCCTACAATGAGCAGTTCTTC.

The chain employs TRBV11-1 and TRBJ2-1, with TRBD1 matching 8 bases. Germline loops: CDR1 SGHAT, CDR2 FQDESV (reference sequence). The CDR3 runs to 14 residues. After removal of 8 bases from V and 5 bases from J, the junction contained 8 bases not matched to a gene. CDR3 sequence: CASGRQGFNNEQFF. The DNA for the CDR3 is TGTGCCAGCGGCAGACAGGGGTTCAACAATGAGCAGTTCTTC. The full variable domain, completed using reference TRBV11-1 and TRBJ2-1, is EAEVAQSPRYKITEKSQAVAFWCDPISGHATLYWYRQILGQGPELLVQFQDESVVDDSQLPKDRFSAERLKGVDSTLKIQPAELGDSAMYLCASGRQGFNNEQFFGPGTRLTVL.

This clone was picked up one time. The chain couples TRBV27 to TRBJ2-5; TRBD1 matches at 8 bases. Judging by the DNA end, TRBJ2-7 fits better; the J call may be wrong. Germline V gives CDR1 MNHEY, CDR2 SMNVEV (reference sequence). The CDR3 covers 13 residues. The CDR3 region has the DNA TGTGCCAGCAGTCCTGACAGGGGCTACGAGCAGTACTTC. It codes for CASSPDRGYEQYF.

The chain employs TRBV6-5 and TRBJ1-2, with 10 bases that match TRBD1. The CDR3 is 16 residues long. J lost 8 bases, V lost 0 bases, and 9 bases had no gene match. The germline gives CDR1 MNHEY, CDR2 SVGAGI. The DNA for the CDR3 is TGTGCCAGCAGTTACTCTGTGGGACAGGGGAGAGGGGGCTACACCTTC. Its translation: CASSYSVGQGRGGYTF.

This rearrangement joins TRBV2 to TRBJ1-5; 7 bases align to TRBD1. This CDR3 has 13 amino acids. The V and J ends lost 8 bases and 6 bases, in that order; junction bases with no gene match: 7. Germline CDR1 reads SNHLY; CDR2 reads FYNNEI. CDR3 in amino acids: CASVTGVSQPQHF. The CDR3 DNA reads as TGTGCCAGCGTTACAGGGGTGAGTCAGCCCCAGCATTTT. Using reference TRBV2 and TRBJ1-5 for the parts outside the CDR3, the full variable domain is EPEVTQTPSHQVTQMGQEVILRCVPISNHLYFYWYRQILGQKVEFLVSFYNNEISEKSEIFDDQFSVERPDGSNFTLKIRSTKLEDSAMYFCASVTGVSQPQHFGDGTRLSIL.

The rearrangement joins TRBV4-1 to TRBJ2-7, with 9 bases identical to TRBD2. Trimming removed 0 bases from V and 4 bases from J; junction bases left unmatched: 4. CDR1 is MGHRA, CDR2 YSYEKL, per germline. The CDR3 runs to 15 residues. The DNA for the CDR3 is TGCGCCAGCAGCCAAGACCCTAGCGGGGTATACGAGCAGTACTTC. Its protein product is CASSQDPSGVYEQYF.

V and J are TRBV7-3 and TRBJ2-5; 8 nucleotides line up with TRBD2. V trimming: 1 base; J trimming: 2 bases; junction bases outside the gene matches: 9. There are 17 residues in the CDR3. CDR1 and CDR2 (germline): SGHTA, FQGTGA. The CDR3 DNA sequence: TGTGCCAGCAGCTTAAAATACGGGGGGGTCACACAAGAGACCCAGTACTTC. Translating gives CASSLKYGGVTQETQYF.

The rearrangement joins TRBV19 to TRBJ1-4; weak D call: TRBD1 (5 bases). CDR1 LNHDA and CDR2 SQIVND come from the germline V gene (reference sequence). This CDR3 comprises 14 residues. V lost 2 bases, J lost 8 bases, and 12 bases lay in between. Here the CDR3 reads CASSIRGEVEKLFF. CDR3 bases: TGTGCCAGTAGTATAAGAGGGGAGGTGGAAAAACTGTTTTTT.

This rearrangement joins TRBV9 to TRBJ1-4; no firm D call. The CDR3 totals 15 residues. Trimming stripped 0 bases from V and 4 bases from J, with 10 bases between. Looked up from germline, CDR1 is SGDLS and CDR2 is YYNGEE. The CDR3 here is CASSVDGRINEKLFF. In DNA form, the CDR3 reads TGTGCCAGCAGCGTAGACGGCAGGATTAATGAAAAACTGTTTTTT.

This clone was picked up a small number of times. The chain employs TRBV19 and TRBJ2-7; the D gene is possibly TRBD2 (6 bases). Trimming cost V 3 bases and J 5 bases, with 20 bases left between them. CDR3 length: 16 amino acids. In germline, CDR1 is LNHDA, CDR2 SQIVND (reference sequence). The CDR3 sequence: CASSMIGPGEGDEQYF. The DNA for the CDR3 is TGTGCCAGTAGTATGATTGGGCCGGGGGAAGGGGACGAGCAGTACTTC.

V gene TRBV29-1 combines with J gene TRBJ1-1; D is possibly TRBD1 (5 bases). The CDR3 runs to 12 residues. The germline V and J ends were trimmed by 2 bases and 5 bases, with 9 bases remaining between them. Germline V gene data show CDR1 as SQVTM and CDR2 as ANQGSEA. This CDR3 reads CSVESPGTEAFF. The CDR3 nucleotides are TGCAGCGTTGAAAGTCCAGGGACTGAAGCTTTCTTT. The full variable domain, in which reference TRBV29-1 and TRBJ1-1 provide the parts outside the CDR3, is SAVISQKPSRDICQRGTSLTIQCQVDSQVTMMFWYRQQPGQSLTLIATANQGSEATYESGFVIDKFPISRPNLTFSTLTVSNMSPEDSSIYLCSVESPGTEAFFGQGTRLTVV.